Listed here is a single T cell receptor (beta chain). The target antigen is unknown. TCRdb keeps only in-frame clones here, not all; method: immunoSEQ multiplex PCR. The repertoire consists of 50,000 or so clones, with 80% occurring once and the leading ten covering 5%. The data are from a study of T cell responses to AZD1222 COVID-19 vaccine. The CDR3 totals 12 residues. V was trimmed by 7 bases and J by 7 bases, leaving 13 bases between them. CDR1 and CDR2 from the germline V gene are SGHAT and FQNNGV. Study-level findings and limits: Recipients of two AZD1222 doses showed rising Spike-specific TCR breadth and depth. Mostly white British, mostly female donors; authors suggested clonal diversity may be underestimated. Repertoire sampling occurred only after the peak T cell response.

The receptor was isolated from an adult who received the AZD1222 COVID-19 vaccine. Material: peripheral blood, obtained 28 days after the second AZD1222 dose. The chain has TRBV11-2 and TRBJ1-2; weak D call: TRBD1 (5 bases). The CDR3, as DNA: TGTGCCAGCACGACCGGGGCCGGTGGCTACACCTTC. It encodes CASTTGAGGYTF.